These T cell receptor beta chains were read from a single sample in a study of blood T cell repertoires in COVID-19. Clones were sequenced by immunoSEQ multiplex PCR, and TCRdb holds only the in-frame ones, with some missing. The sample carries more than 250,000 clones, 80% to 90% recorded once. Input material: PBMCs or T cells enriched from blood (not recorded which). The source of these receptors is a man aged 30-40 years who had recovered from COVID-19. Both conserved end residues are part of each CDR3. The size entry is marked missing in some rows and otherwise reads once, few, many or a size class.

- TRBJ1-1 TRBV29-1 CSVEQGWGTEAFF
- TRBJ1-2 TRBV7-3 CASSLERGAHYGYTF
- TRBJ2-5 TRBV11-2 CASSFEVSRTQYF
- TRBJ1-6 TRBV4-2 CASSRRQGDNSPLHF
once TRBJ1-3 TRBV20-1 CSARRQNTIYF
- TRBJ1-1 TRBV10-3 CAISDGREIPEAFF
- TRBJ1-6 TRBV7-8 CASSTRQSNSPLHF
- TRBJ1-6 TRBV11-2 CASSYRQFNSPLHF
- TRBJ1-2 TRBV5-1 CASSLAGGRGRDTF
- TRBJ2-7 TRBV5-1 CASSLGDRGYEQYF
- TRBJ1-5 TRBV5-1 CASSIGQGVGQPQHF
- TRBJ2-5 TRBV9 CASSVAGQIFQETQYF
- TRBJ1-1 TRBV6-5 CASRPGGARGTTFF
- TRBJ2-3 TRBV7-9 CASSLTGGGTDTQYF
once TRBJ2-5 TRBV29-1 CSVSTSSGGYQETQYF
- TRBJ1-4 TRBV3-1/TRBV3-2 CASSPIGAGQEKLFF
- TRBJ1-5 TRBV9 CASSPDGGGGQPQHF
- TRBJ1-2 TRBV6-5 CASSSGVNYGYTF
- TRBJ1-5 TRBV2 CASSRGPGPQHF
- TRBJ2-3 TRBV5-1 CASSPGQSSTDTQYF
few TRBJ1-1 TRBV6-5 CASSNGDATEAFF
few TRBJ1-2 TRBV24-1 CATSDPGQNYGYTF
- TRBJ2-1 TRBV2 CASSEILADNNEQFF
- TRBJ2-1 TRBV7-6 CASSPDSYNEQFF
- TRBJ1-5 TRBV5-6 CASSLPTVEEQPQHF
- TRBJ2-3 TRBV24-1 CATGPSGGPKPTDTQYF
- TRBJ2-7 TRBV7-2 CASSYQGLAGKNEQYF
once TRBJ2-3 TRBV11-2 CASSLGGRAGDTQYF
few TRBJ2-5 TRBV5-1 CASSLGTSGPETQYF
- TRBJ2-3 TRBV6-2/TRBV6-3 CASSYFTGDTDTQYF
few TRBJ1-2 TRBV5-4 CASSFRGPGDGYTF
- TRBJ1-5 TRBV10-3 CAISDRVNQPQHF
- TRBJ1-2 TRBV6-2/TRBV6-3 CASSQTASYGYTF
- TRBJ1-4 TRBV5-8 CASSLGDLVTEKLFF
- TRBJ1-6 TRBV6-2/TRBV6-3 CASSYFYPPGPPLHF
once TRBJ2-7 TRBV5-1 CASSSGTSGSSSYEQYF
few TRBJ1-1 TRBV10-3 CAISERGLRNTEAFF
- TRBJ2-1 TRBV24-1 CATSDLTVAGHNEQFF
- TRBJ1-2 TRBV19 CASRSGTGVYGYTF
few TRBJ1-1 TRBV7-8 CASTGTSNTEAFF
- TRBJ2-3 TRBV7-2 CASSLWLTDRVFLTDTQYF
once TRBJ2-7 TRBV4-3 CASSQGQGGTYEQYF
once TRBJ1-1 TRBV19 CASILGAMNTEAFF
- TRBJ1-1 TRBV5-1 CASSLVQGGTEAFF
- TRBJ1-2 TRBV6-5 CASSYSARGGGYTF